This TCR beta chain derives from a study of shared clonotypes between healthy human individuals. Study-level points and caveats: Sequencing depth was a factor that was expected to affect clonotype sharing among donors. The study found about 5% of naive CD4 clonotypes shared across several donors. Non-shared clonotypes had lower generation probabilities than those shared by all four donors.

The junction had 17 bases not matched to a gene; V was cut back by 5 bases and J by 9 bases. CDR3 length: 17 amino acids. The germline CDR1 and CDR2 sequences are MNHEY and SMNVEV (reference sequence). Terminally differentiated effector memory CD45RA+ cells were excluded from the naive CD8 cells, which were CD45RO-negative and positively selected for CCR7. With regard to this clone: The antigen is unknown.

Authors' data handling: With immunoSEQ giving junction-only sequences and no quality scores, filtering differed. TCRdb keeps only in-frame clones here, not all; method: immunoSEQ multiplex PCR. The V and J calls and clone size were taken over from that table, and D and trimming were inferred from the DNA. The repertoire holds under 850,000 clones, with about 92% as singletons. The chain couples TRBV27 to TRBJ2-5, with TRBD2 matching over 11 bases. The source is a man aged 25-45 years in good health. Material for sequencing was naive CD8+ T cells sorted from blood. The CDR3 sequence: CASSAIYEPTSGMAQYF. CDR3 sequence (DNA): TGTGCCAGCAGTGCCATATACGAACCGACTAGCGGGATGGCCCAGTACTTC.